This T cell receptor (beta chain) stems from a study of shared clonotypes between healthy human individuals. Whole-study findings and limits: Estimated richness values were generally larger in naive subsets than in memory subsets.

Only Caucasian adults living in Nashville, Tennessee served as donors. From germline, CDR1 is SGHDT and CDR2 YYEEEE. This CDR3 is 12 amino acids long. V was trimmed by 4 bases and J by 4 bases, leaving 6 bases between them. As to this clone: Its antigen is still unknown.

Original processing notes: From ImmunoSEQ came sequences covering only the junction and carrying no quality scores, so filtering differed. TCRdb keeps only in-frame clones here, not all; method: immunoSEQ multiplex PCR. That table supplies the V and J calls and clone size; D and trimming were determined from the DNA. The repertoire holds approximately 1.5 million clones, with approximately 98.5% as singletons. The sequence was obtained from a man aged 30 to 39 in good health. Sample: naive CD4+ T cells sorted from blood. As to subset: CD45RA+ positively selected. The chain uses TRBV5-6 and TRBJ2-1; unclear D gene. CDR3 amino acids: CASSQWYNEQFF. The CDR3 DNA sequence: TGTGCCAGCAGCCAATGGTACAATGAGCAGTTCTTC.